In this sample, the clone carrying this T cell receptor beta chain turned up once. Its antigen is undetermined. The data were taken from a study of OX40 agonist ivuxolimab in advanced cancers. Findings and caveats of the study: At 0.1 to 3.0 mg/kg and by week 6, clonal expansion occurred in CD4+ and CD8+ blood T cells.

Germline CDR1 reads SGHTA; CDR2 reads FQGNSA. This CDR3 has 15 residues. Trimming took off 1 base at V and 2 bases at J, with 12 bases between the two ends. Repertoires were generated with immunoSEQ multiplex PCR, while TCRdb's copy carries only in-frame clones and drops some. Counted here are approximately 90,000 clones, 80% to 90% occurring once; the ten biggest clones make up 0.7% to 1%. The source of this sequence is an adult with an advanced solid tumor such as melanoma, head and neck, liver or kidney cancer. The specimen was CD4+ or CD8+ T cells sorted from blood, collected in a trial of the OX40 agonist ivuxolimab. The rearrangement links TRBV7-2 to TRBJ2-7; D remains unclear. The CDR3 coding sequence is TGTGCCAGCAGCTTAGGAGGCCGCTCCACCTACGAGCAGTACTTC. Translated: CASSLGGRSTYEQYF.